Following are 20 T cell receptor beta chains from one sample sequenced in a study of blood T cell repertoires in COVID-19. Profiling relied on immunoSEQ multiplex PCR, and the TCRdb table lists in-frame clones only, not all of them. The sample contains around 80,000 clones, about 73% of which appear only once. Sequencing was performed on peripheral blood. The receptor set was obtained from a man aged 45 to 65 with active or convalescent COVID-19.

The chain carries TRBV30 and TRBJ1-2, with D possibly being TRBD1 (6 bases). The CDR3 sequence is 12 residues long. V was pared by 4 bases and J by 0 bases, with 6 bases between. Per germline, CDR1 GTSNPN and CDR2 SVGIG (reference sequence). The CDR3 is CAWTGANYGYTF. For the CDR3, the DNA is TGTGCCTGGACAGGGGCTAACTATGGCTACACCTTC.

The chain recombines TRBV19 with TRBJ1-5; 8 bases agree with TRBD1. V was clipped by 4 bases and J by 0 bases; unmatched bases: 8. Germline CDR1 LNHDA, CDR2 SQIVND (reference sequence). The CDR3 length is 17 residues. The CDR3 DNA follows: TGTGCCAGTAGTAAACAGGGGGAAACTTATAGCAATCAGCCCCAGCATTTT. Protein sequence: CASSKQGETYSNQPQHF.

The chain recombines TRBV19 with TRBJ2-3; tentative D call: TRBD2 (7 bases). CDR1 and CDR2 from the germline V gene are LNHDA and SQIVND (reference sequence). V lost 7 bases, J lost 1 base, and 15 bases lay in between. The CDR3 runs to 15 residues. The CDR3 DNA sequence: TGTGCCAGTATCTCCGGGGGGCAGGGCACAGATACGCAGTATTTT. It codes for CASISGGQGTDTQYF.

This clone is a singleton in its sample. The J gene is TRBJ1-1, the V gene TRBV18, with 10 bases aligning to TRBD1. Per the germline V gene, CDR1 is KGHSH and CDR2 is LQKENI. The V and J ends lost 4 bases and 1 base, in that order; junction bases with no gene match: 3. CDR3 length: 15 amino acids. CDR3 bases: TGTGCCAGCTCACTAGGACAGGGGGGGAACACTGAAGCTTTCTTT. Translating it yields CASSLGQGGNTEAFF. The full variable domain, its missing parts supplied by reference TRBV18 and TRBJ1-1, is NAGVMQNPRHLVRRRGQEARLRCSPMKGHSHVYWYRQLPEEGLKFMVYLQKENIIDESGMPKERFSAEFPKEGPSILRIQQVVRGDSAAYFCASSLGQGGNTEAFFGQGTRLTVV.

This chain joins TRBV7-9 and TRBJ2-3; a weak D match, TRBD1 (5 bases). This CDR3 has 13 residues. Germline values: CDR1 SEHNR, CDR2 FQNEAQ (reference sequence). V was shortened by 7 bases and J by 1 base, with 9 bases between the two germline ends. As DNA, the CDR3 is TGTGCCAGCACCGGACACCGCACAGATACGCAGTATTTT. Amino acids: CASTGHRTDTQYF.

The CDR3 reads CASSAQRGRGYF. For the CDR3, the DNA is TGTGCCAGCAGTGCCCAGCGGGGCCGGGGGTATTTT. This chain connects TRBV5-4 to TRBJ2-3; 7 bases match TRBD2. CDR1 SGHNT and CDR2 YYREEE come from the germline V gene (reference sequence). Germline trimming cut 5 bases from V and 14 bases from J; bases unmatched to any gene: 11. This CDR3 comprises 12 residues.

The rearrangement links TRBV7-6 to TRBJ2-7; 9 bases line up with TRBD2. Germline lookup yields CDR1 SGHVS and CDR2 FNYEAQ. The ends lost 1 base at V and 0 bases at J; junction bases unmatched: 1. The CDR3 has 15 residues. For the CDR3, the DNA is TGTGCCAGCAGCTTAGGGACTAGCGACTCCTACGAGCAGTACTTC. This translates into CASSLGTSDSYEQYF.

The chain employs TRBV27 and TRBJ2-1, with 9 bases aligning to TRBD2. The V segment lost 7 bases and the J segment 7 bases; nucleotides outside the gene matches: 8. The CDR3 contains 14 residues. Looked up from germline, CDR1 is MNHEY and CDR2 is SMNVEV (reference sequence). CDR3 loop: CASKMRGGLNEQFF. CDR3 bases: TGTGCCAGCAAGATGCGGGGGGGCCTGAATGAGCAGTTCTTC.

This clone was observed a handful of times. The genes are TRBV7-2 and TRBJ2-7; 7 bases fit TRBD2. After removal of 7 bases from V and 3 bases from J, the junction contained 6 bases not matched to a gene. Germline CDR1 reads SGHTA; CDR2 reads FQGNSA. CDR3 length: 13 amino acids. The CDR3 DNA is TGTGCCAGCACCGCCCAGCGGGGCTACGAGCAGTACTTC. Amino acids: CASTAQRGYEQYF.

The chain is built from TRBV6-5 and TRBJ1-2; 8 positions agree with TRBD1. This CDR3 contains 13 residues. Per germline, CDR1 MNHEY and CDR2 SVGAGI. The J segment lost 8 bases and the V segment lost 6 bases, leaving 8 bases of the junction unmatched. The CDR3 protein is CASRPTGARGYTF. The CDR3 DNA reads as TGTGCCAGCAGACCGACAGGGGCAAGGGGCTACACCTTC.

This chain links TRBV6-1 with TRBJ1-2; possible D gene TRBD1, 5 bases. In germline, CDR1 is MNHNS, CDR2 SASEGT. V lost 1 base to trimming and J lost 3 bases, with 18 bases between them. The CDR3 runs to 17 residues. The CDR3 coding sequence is TGTGCCAGCAGTGAAGGAGGAGGCCTGGGAGGGGACTATGGCTACACCTTC. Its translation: CASSEGGGLGGDYGYTF.

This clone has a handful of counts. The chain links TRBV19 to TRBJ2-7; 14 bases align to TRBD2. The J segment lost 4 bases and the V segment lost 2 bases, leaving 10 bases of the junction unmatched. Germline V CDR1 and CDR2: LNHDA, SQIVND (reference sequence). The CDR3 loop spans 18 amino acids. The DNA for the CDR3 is TGTGCCAGTAGTATATCGGGGTCCGGGACTAGCGGGGGATACGAGCAGTACTTC. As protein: CASSISGSGTSGGYEQYF.

CDR3: CASSQYDIVAGDEQYF. The CDR3 region has the DNA TGTGCCAGCAGCCAATACGATATAGTGGCGGGGGACGAGCAGTACTTC. The V and J genes are TRBV3-1 (or the pseudogene TRBV3-2) and TRBJ2-7; 7 nucleotides line up with TRBD2. Germline V gene data show CDR1 as LGHDT and CDR2 as YNNKEL (reference sequence). The CDR3 length is 16 residues. V gave up 2 bases and J gave up 5 bases; unmatched junction bases: 12.

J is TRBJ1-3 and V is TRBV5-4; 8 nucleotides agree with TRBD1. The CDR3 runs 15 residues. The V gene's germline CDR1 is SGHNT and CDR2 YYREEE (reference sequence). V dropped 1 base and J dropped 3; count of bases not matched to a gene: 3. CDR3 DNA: TGTGCCAGCAGCTTGCCCGACAGGGGTGGAAACACCATATATTTT. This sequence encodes CASSLPDRGGNTIYF.

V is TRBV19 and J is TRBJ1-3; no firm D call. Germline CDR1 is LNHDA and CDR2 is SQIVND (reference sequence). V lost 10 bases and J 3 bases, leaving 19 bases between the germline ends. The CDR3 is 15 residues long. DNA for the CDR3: TGTGCCACTACTCGAGGTCCCGGAAGTGGAAACACCATATATTTT. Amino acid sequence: CATTRGPGSGNTIYF.

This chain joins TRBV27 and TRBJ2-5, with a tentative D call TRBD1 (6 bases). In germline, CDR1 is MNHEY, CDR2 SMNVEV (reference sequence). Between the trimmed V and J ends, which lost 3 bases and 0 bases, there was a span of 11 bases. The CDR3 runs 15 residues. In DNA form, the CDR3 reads TGTGCCAGCAGTTTCAGTGGGGGCGACCAAGAGACCCAGTACTTC. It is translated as CASSFSGGDQETQYF.

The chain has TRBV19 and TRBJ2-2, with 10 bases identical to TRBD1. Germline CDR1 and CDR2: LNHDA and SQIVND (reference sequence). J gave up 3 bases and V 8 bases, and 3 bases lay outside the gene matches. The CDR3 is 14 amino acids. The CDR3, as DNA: TGTGCCAGTCGACAGGGGGCCGACACCGGGGAGCTGTTTTTT. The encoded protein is CASRQGADTGELFF.

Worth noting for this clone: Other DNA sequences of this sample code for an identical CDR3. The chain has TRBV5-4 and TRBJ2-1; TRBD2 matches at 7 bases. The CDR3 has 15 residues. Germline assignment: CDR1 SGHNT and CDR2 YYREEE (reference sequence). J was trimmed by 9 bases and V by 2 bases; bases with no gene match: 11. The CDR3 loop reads CASSFGGGTSREQFF. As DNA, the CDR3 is TGTGCCAGCAGCTTCGGCGGGGGAACGTCCCGTGAGCAGTTCTTC.

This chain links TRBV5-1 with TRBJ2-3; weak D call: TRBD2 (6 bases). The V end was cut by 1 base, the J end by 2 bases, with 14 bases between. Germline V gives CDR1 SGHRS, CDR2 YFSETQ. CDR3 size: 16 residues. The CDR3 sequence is CASSLYGGTSTDTQYF. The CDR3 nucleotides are TGCGCCAGCAGCTTGTATGGGGGGACTTCCACAGATACGCAGTATTTT.

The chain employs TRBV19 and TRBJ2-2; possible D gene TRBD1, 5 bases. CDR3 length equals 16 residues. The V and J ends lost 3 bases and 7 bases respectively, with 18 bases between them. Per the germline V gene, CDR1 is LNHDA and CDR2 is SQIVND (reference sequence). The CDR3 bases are TGTGCCAGTAGTATTCTCCCAGGGTATGGCGGCGGGGAGCTGTTTTTT. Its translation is CASSILPGYGGGELFF.